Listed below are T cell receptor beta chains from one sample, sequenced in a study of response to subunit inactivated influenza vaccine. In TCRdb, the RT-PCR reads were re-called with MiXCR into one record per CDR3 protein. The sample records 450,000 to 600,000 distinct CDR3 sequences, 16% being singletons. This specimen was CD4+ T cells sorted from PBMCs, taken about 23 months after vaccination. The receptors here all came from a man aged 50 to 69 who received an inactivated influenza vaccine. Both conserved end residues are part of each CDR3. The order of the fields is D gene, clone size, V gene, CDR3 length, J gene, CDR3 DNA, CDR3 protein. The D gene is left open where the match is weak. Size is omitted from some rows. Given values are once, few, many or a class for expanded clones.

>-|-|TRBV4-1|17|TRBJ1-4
TGCGCCAGCAGCCAAGATATCCAGATTGCAACTAATGAAAAACTGTTTTTT
CASSQDIQIATNEKLFF
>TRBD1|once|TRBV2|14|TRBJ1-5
TGTGCCAGCAGAACCGGGACAGGGTCTCAGCCCCAGCATTTT
CASRTGTGSQPQHF
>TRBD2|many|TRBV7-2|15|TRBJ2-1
TGTGCCAGCAGCTCCTTAGCGGGAGGGTCAAATGAGCAGTTCTTC
CASSSLAGGSNEQFF
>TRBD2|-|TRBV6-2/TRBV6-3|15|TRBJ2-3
TGTGCCAGCAGTTCCCTCGGCGGGAGGCGAAATACGCAGTATTTT
CASSSLGGRRNTQYF
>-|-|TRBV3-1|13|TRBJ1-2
TGTGCCAGCAGCCAGGAGGGAATCAGTGGCTACACCTTC
CASSQEGISGYTF
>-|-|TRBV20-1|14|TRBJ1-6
TGCAGTGCTTTTATGGGCCTCTATAATTCACCCCTCCACTTT
CSAFMGLYNSPLHF
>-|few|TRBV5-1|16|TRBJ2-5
TGCGCCAGCAGCCTTGGACAGCGATGGGGGGAAGAGACCCAGTACTTC
CASSLGQRWGEETQYF
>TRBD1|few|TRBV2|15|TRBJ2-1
TGTGCCAGCAGGACAGGGACAGGGTCCTACAATGAGCAGTTCTTC
CASRTGTGSYNEQFF
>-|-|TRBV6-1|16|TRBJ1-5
TGTGCCAGCAGTGCAAGCGGGGGAGCGCGGTGGGAGCCCCAGCATTTT
CASSASGGARWEPQHF
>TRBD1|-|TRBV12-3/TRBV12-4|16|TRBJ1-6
TGTGCCAGCAGCCCCCGCGGACAGGGACGCGCTTCACCCCTCCACTTT
CASSPRGQGRASPLHF
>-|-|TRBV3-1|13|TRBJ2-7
TGTGCCAGCAGCCCTACAGGGCAGAACGAGCAGTACTTC
CASSPTGQNEQYF
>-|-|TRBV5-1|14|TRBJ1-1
TGCGCCAGCAGCTTTTCGGGCTCGGGCACTGAAGCTTTCTTT
CASSFSGSGTEAFF
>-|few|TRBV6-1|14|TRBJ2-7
TGTGCCAGCAGCCCTTTTGGTCCTTCCCCCGAGCAGTACTTC
CASSPFGPSPEQYF
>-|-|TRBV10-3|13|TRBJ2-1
TGTGCCGCAAGCGGAGGGGGTAACAATGAGCAGTTCTTC
CAASGGGNNEQFF
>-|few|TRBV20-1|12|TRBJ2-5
TGCAGTGCTAGTCCTGCCGATGCGACCCAGTACTTC
CSASPADATQYF
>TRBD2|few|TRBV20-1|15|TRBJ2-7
TGCAGTACCGGGACTAGCGGGAGGCCATCCTACGAGCAGTACTTC
CSTGTSGRPSYEQYF
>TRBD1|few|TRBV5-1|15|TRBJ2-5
TGCGCCAGCAGCTTGGTAAAGGGACAGCAAGAGACCCAGTACTTC
CASSLVKGQQETQYF
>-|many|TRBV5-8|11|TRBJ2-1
TGTTCATCGACCCAAGTCAATGAGCAGTTCTTC
CSSTQVNEQFF
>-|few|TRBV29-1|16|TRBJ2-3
TGCAGCGTTCAAGGCGGGGCCGGTAGTAGAACAGATACGCAGTATTTT
CSVQGGAGSRTDTQYF
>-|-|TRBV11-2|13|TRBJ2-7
TGTGCCAGCCAACCCGGGACCACCTACGAGCAGTACTTC
CASQPGTTYEQYF
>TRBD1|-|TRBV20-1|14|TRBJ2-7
TGCAGTGCTAGACAACAGGGGATTTCCTACGAGCAGTACTTC
CSARQQGISYEQYF
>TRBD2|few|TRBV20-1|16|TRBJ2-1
TGCAGTGCTAGATCACTCGGCGGGGGTGACTACAATGAGCAGTTCTTC
CSARSLGGGDYNEQFF
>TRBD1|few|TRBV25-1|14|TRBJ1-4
TGTGCCGTAGGACAGGGGGCGCGGAATGAAAAACTGTTTTTT
CAVGQGARNEKLFF
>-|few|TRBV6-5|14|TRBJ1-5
TGTGCCAGCAGTGTACTTACGAGGGATCAGCCCCAGCATTTT
CASSVLTRDQPQHF
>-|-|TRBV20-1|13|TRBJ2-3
TGCAGTGCTAGAGATGGTCTCACAGATACGCAGTATTTT
CSARDGLTDTQYF
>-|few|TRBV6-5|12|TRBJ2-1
TGTGCCAGCAGCCACTCGGCGAATGAGCAGTTCTTC
CASSHSANEQFF
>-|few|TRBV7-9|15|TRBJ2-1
TGTGCCAGCAGCAGAAGAGGGAGTGGGTACAATGAGCAGTTCTTC
CASSRRGSGYNEQFF
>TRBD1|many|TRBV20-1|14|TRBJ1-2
TGCAGTGCTGGCGACAGGGTGGTGGGCTATGGCTACACCTTC
CSAGDRVVGYGYTF
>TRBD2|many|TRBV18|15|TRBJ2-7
TGTGCCAGCAGCCCCGGACTAGCGGGGAGCTACGAGCAGTACTTC
CASSPGLAGSYEQYF
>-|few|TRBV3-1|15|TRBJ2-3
TGTGCCAGCAGCCAAGACAGGGCTGGCACAGATACGCAGTATTTT
CASSQDRAGTDTQYF
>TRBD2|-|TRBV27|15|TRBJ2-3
TGTGCCACCCTCAGCGGGAGGTTCAGCACAGATACGCAGTATTTT
CATLSGRFSTDTQYF
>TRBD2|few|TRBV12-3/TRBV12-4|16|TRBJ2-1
TGTGCCAGCAGTTTAGGGGGACTAGCTGTATCTAATGAGCAGTTCTTC
CASSLGGLAVSNEQFF
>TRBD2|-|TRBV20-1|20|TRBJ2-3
TGCAGTGCTAGACACCAACTAGCGGGGGGGCGGTTAGAGGGGCCAGATACGCAGTATTTT
CSARHQLAGGRLEGPDTQYF
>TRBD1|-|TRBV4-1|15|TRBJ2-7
TGCGCCAGCAGCCACGGGACAGCGAGGCTATACGAGCAGTACTTC
CASSHGTARLYEQYF
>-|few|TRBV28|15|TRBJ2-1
TGTGCCAGCAGTTTACCAAATTATCCACCGGCTGAGCAGTTCTTC
CASSLPNYPPAEQFF
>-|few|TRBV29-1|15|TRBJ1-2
TGCAGCGTTGAAGCGTTCCGGGGGTATAACTATGGCTACACCTTC
CSVEAFRGYNYGYTF
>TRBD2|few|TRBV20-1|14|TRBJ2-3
TGCAGTGCTGCTCTAGCGGGCTACACAGATACGCAGTATTTT
CSAALAGYTDTQYF
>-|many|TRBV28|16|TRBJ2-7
TGTGCCAGCAGTTTAGGTCTCCTAGTAAAAAACTACGAGCAGTACTTC
CASSLGLLVKNYEQYF
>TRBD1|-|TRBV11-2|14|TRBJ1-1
TGTGCCAGCAGCGCGGGACAGGGGATCACTGAAGCTTTCTTT
CASSAGQGITEAFF
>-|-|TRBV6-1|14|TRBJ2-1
TGTGCCAGCAGTGAAGTGGCTAGTGGGGCTGAGCAGTTCTTC
CASSEVASGAEQFF
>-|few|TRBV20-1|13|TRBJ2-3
TGCAGTGCTAGGTTCGATCGGCCGGATACGCAGTATTTT
CSARFDRPDTQYF
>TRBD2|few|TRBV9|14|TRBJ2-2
TGTGCCAGCAGCGTGGGACTAGATACCGGGGAGCTGTTTTTT
CASSVGLDTGELFF